These 7 T cell receptor beta chains were sequenced from one sample in a study of cytomegalovirus exposure and HLA in healthy donors. PCR used 60 Vbeta primers and 13 Jbeta primers. The repertoire was sequenced with immunoSEQ multiplex PCR; TCRdb's copy has only in-frame clones and lacks some. This table holds more than 150,000 clones, over 80% found once. Sample: PBMCs. The receptors stem from a girl between 5 and 17 years old in good health and CMV-seropositive.

This chain links TRBV5-1 with TRBJ1-3; 7 positions agree with TRBD1. CDR1 is SGHRS, CDR2 YFSETQ, per germline. CDR3 length: 14 residues. V shed 3 bases, J shed 4 bases, and the junction held 4 bases outside the gene matches. In nucleotides, the CDR3 is TGCGCCAGCAGCTGGGGGACAGCCGGAAACACCATATATTTT. Residues: CASSWGTAGNTIYF.

The genes are TRBV7-9 and TRBJ1-1; 11 positions agree with TRBD1. This CDR3 has 15 amino acids. With 2 bases clipped from V and 4 bases from J, the junction kept 3 bases outside the gene matches. The germline V gene has CDR1 SEHNR and CDR2 FQNEAQ (reference sequence). The CDR3 loop is CASSLSGTGGTEAFF. CDR3 DNA: TGTGCCAGCAGCTTAAGTGGGACAGGGGGCACTGAAGCTTTCTTT.

This sequence joins TRBV7-8 and TRBJ2-1; 12 bases line up with TRBD2. Germline loops: CDR1 SGHVS, CDR2 FQNEAQ. This CDR3 is built from 17 residues. The junction had 5 bases not matched to a gene; V was cut back by 1 base and J by 4 bases. CDR3 sequence reads: CASSLVSGLAGYNEQFF. In DNA, the CDR3 is TGTGCCAGCAGCTTAGTTTCTGGACTAGCGGGATACAATGAGCAGTTCTTC.

This chain uses TRBV6-1 with TRBJ2-7, with TRBD1 as a possible D gene (5 bases). Germline V gene sequence: CDR1 MNHNS, CDR2 SASEGT. V was shortened by 2 bases and J by 4 bases, with 9 bases between the two germline ends. The CDR3 runs to 13 residues. The CDR3 DNA reads as TGTGCCAGCAGTGAACTGACAGTTTACGAGCAGTACTTC. Its translation: CASSELTVYEQYF.

This rearrangement joins TRBV11-3 to TRBJ2-5; 7 nucleotides line up with TRBD1. After removal of 4 bases from V and 2 bases from J, the junction contained 7 bases not matched to a gene. CDR3 length: 15 amino acids. Germline CDR1 SGHNT, CDR2 YENEEA. The CDR3 protein is CASSSRQGPQETQYF. Here the CDR3 DNA reads TGTGCCAGCAGCTCTAGACAGGGACCACAAGAGACCCAGTACTTC. The variable domain in full, with the rest retrieved from reference TRBV11-3 and TRBJ2-5, is EAGVVQSPRYKIIEKKQPVAFWCNPISGHNTLYWYLQNLGQGPELLIRYENEEAVDDSQLPKDRFSAERLKGVDSTLKIQPAELGDSAVYLCASSSRQGPQETQYFGPGTRLLVL.

The CDR3 DNA reads TGTGCCAGCTCACCAGGTCAGAGCAGCGAACTGTTTTTT. The encoded protein is CASSPGQSSELFF. The chain couples TRBV18 to TRBJ1-4; D remains ambiguous. The CDR3 loop spans 13 amino acids. V was trimmed by 2 bases and J by 12 bases, leaving 13 bases between them. CDR1 KGHSH and CDR2 LQKENI come from the germline V gene.

V usage is TRBV10-3 and J usage is TRBJ2-7; 12 nucleotides agree with TRBD2. Germline V gene lookup returns CDR1 ENHRY and CDR2 SYGVKD. The V and J ends lost 4 bases and 5 bases, in that order; junction bases with no gene match: 0. The CDR3 is 13 amino acids. The CDR3 DNA follows: TGTGCCATCAGTGGACTAGCGGGAGACGAGCAGTACTTC. This gives the protein CAISGLAGDEQYF.